Below are 15 T cell receptor beta chains sequenced from a single sample in a study of early stage breast cancer tumors. TCRdb keeps only in-frame clones here, not all; method: immunoSEQ multiplex PCR. The data show about 28,000 clones, around 50% seen once. The sample comprised breast tumor tissue. These receptors originate from a person aged 50 to 59 with breast cancer.

This chain links TRBV6-1 with TRBJ1-5; maybe TRBD1 (6 bases). This CDR3 has 15 amino acids. V shed 8 bases and J shed 0 bases, with 14 bases lying between them. Germline CDR1 MNHNS, CDR2 SASEGT. The CDR3 protein is CASLARTDSNQPQHF. In DNA form, the CDR3 reads TGTGCCAGCCTAGCCCGGACAGATAGCAATCAGCCCCAGCATTTT.

This chain connects TRBV7-9 to TRBJ2-3, with D possibly TRBD1 on 6 matching bases. Trimming took 5 bases from V and 5 from J, leaving 14 bases between them. There are 14 residues in the CDR3. Germline loops: CDR1 SEHNR, CDR2 FQNEAQ (reference sequence). As DNA, the CDR3 is TGTGCCAGCAGCGCCCGGACAGAAATAGATACGCAGTATTTT. Translation: CASSARTEIDTQYF.

The rearrangement joins TRBV6-5 to TRBJ2-3, with D possibly being TRBD2 (6 bases). The V end was cut by 0 bases, the J end by 6 bases, with 13 bases between. CDR3 length: 15 amino acids. Per the germline V gene, CDR1 is MNHEY and CDR2 is SVGAGI. The CDR3 nucleotides are TGTGCCAGCAGTTACTCAGGGACTCCCTGGGATACGCAGTATTTT. This gives the protein CASSYSGTPWDTQYF.

This clone is labeled as medium-sized. This chain connects TRBV11-3 to TRBJ1-2; TRBD1 is a possible D gene (5 bases). The length of the CDR3 is 16 residues. Germline values: CDR1 SGHNT, CDR2 YENEEA. Trimming removed 1 base from V and 8 bases from J, with 20 bases in between. The CDR3 protein is CASSLGRDGSRDGYTF. The CDR3, as DNA: TGTGCCAGCAGCTTAGGCCGGGACGGCTCCCGGGACGGCTACACCTTC.

The rearrangement links TRBV5-1 to TRBJ1-1; D not resolved. The V gene lost 5 bases and the J gene lost 0 bases, with 8 bases spanning the gap. CDR1 is SGHRS and CDR2 is YFSETQ in the germline V gene. The CDR3 spans 13 residues. The CDR3 DNA reads TGCGCCAGCAGGGAAGTAATGAACACTGAAGCTTTCTTT. It is translated as CASREVMNTEAFF.

This clone was detected a few times. The chain is built from TRBV7-6 and TRBJ2-5; D gene ambiguous. The V gene lost 1 base and the J gene lost 4 bases, with 4 bases spanning the gap. The CDR3 runs to 12 residues. Per germline, CDR1 SGHVS and CDR2 FNYEAQ. The CDR3 DNA reads as TGTGCCAGCAGCTTAGTGATAGAGACCCAGTACTTC. Translation: CASSLVIETQYF.

This clone was detected only a few times. The chain is built from TRBV13 and TRBJ2-6; no reliable D call. The CDR3 is made up of 17 amino acids. CDR1 PRHDT and CDR2 FYEKMQ come from the germline V gene (reference sequence). V gave up 6 bases and J gave up 1 base, with 16 bases separating them. CDR3: CASRVWTAESGANVLTF. The DNA for the CDR3 is TGTGCCAGCAGAGTGTGGACGGCCGAATCTGGGGCCAACGTCCTGACTTTC.

The V call is TRBV6-5, the J call TRBJ2-7; D unclear. The CDR3 runs 15 residues. The V end lost 6 bases, the J end lost 1 base, and 16 bases lay between the germline ends. Germline V gene lookup returns CDR1 MNHEY and CDR2 SVGAGI. In nucleotides, the CDR3 is TGTGCCAGCAGCGACGCGGTTATGGGTTCCTACGAGCAGTACTTC. Protein sequence: CASSDAVMGSYEQYF.

The chain joins TRBV19 to TRBJ2-3; 8 nucleotides align to TRBD2. V trimming: 5 bases; J trimming: 2 bases; junction bases outside the gene matches: 9. Per germline, CDR1 LNHDA and CDR2 SQIVND (reference sequence). The CDR3 is 16 residues long. CDR3 nucleotides: TGTGCCAGTAGTCCCCAAAGCGGGGGATTCACAGATACGCAGTATTTT. Its translation: CASSPQSGGFTDTQYF. Full variable domain (missing parts from reference TRBV19 and TRBJ2-3): DGGITQSPKYLFRKEGQNVTLSCEQNLNHDAMYWYRQDPGQGLRLIYYSQIVNDFQKGDIAEGYSVSREKKESFPLTVTSAQKNPTAFYLCASSPQSGGFTDTQYFGPGTRLTVL.

This clone was seen many times. The V gene is TRBV7-6, the J gene TRBJ2-2, with 7 nucleotides matching TRBD2. From germline, CDR1 is SGHVS and CDR2 FNYEAQ. Trimming cost V 4 bases and J 3 bases; bases outside gene matches: 8. The CDR3 is 16 residues long. The CDR3 spells CASSSAGLVDTGELFF. In DNA, the CDR3 is TGTGCCAGCAGCTCGGCTGGACTAGTGGACACCGGGGAGCTGTTTTTT.

The V call is TRBV5-1, the J call TRBJ2-7, with D tentatively TRBD1 (5 bases). This CDR3 is 15 amino acids long. The V gene's germline CDR1 is SGHRS and CDR2 YFSETQ. Trimming shortened V by 0 bases and J by 1 base, and 11 bases separated the two germline ends. The DNA of the CDR3 is TGCGCCAGCAGCTTGGGCAGGGTCGAGTCCTACGAGCAGTACTTC. As protein: CASSLGRVESYEQYF. Full variable domain (rest looked up from reference TRBV5-1 and TRBJ2-7): KAGVTQTPRYLIKTRGQQVTLSCSPISGHRSVSWYQQTPGQGLQFLFEYFSETQRNKGNFPGRFSGRQFSNSRSEMNVSTLELGDSALYLCASSLGRVESYEQYFGPGTRLTVT.

The chain uses TRBV2 and TRBJ2-7; 11 bases align to TRBD2. This CDR3 is 14 amino acids long. V lost 6 bases, J lost 0 bases, and 1 base stayed unmatched. In germline, CDR1 is SNHLY, CDR2 FYNNEI. The DNA of the CDR3 is TGTGCCAGCAGAACTAGCGGGAGCTCCTACGAGCAGTACTTC. Translated: CASRTSGSSYEQYF.

The J gene is TRBJ1-5, the V gene TRBV4-3; no clear D. Trimming pared 0 bases from V and 2 bases from J, leaving 11 bases between. Germline V gene sequence: CDR1 LGHNA, CDR2 YSLEER. This CDR3 spans 16 amino acids. The CDR3 reads CASSQDIRGGNQPQHF. For the CDR3, the DNA is TGCGCCAGCAGCCAAGATATACGGGGAGGCAATCAGCCCCAGCATTTT.

This clone was detected ten times or more. The chain has TRBV20-1 and TRBJ1-1; D gene ambiguous. The length of the CDR3 is 11 residues. Between the trimmed V and J ends, which lost 4 bases and 8 bases, there was a span of 11 bases. Germline-derived CDR1 and CDR2 are DFQATT and SNEGSKA (reference sequence). The CDR3 here is CSATLSYEAFF. For the CDR3, the DNA is TGCAGTGCTACCCTTTCTTACGAAGCTTTCTTT.

This clone showed up just a few times. The chain is built from TRBV10-3 and TRBJ2-7; 10 nucleotides line up with TRBD2. The trim removed 11 bases at V and 3 bases at J, leaving 4 bases unmatched. CDR3 size: 12 residues. CDR1 and CDR2 (germline): ENHRY, SYGVKD. The CDR3 here is CASTSGNYEQYF. The CDR3 bases are TGTGCCTCTACTAGCGGGAACTACGAGCAGTACTTC.